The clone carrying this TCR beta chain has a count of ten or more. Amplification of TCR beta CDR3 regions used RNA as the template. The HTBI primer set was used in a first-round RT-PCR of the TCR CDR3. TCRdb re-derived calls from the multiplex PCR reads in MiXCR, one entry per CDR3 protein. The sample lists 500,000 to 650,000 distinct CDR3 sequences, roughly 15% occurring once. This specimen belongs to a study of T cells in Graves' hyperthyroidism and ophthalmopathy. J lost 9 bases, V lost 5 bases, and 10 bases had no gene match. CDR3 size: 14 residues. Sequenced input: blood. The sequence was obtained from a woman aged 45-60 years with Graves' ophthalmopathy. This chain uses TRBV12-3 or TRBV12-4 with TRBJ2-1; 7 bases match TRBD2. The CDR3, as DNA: TGTGCCAGCAGTGAGAGACTAGCTTGGGGTGAGCAGTTCTTC. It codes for CASSERLAWGEQFF.